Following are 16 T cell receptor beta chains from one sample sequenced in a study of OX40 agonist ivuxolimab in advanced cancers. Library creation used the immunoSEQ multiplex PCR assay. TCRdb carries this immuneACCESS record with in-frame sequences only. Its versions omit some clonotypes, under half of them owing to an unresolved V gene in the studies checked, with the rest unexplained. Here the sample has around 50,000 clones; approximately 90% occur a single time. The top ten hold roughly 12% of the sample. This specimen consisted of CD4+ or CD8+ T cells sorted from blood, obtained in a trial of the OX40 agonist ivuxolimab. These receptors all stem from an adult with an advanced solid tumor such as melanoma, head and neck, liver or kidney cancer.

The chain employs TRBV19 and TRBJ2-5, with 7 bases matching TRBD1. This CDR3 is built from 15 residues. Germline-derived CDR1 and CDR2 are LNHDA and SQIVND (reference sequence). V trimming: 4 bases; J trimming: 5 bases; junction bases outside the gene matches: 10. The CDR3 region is CASSTRDSTRETQYF. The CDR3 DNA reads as TGTGCCAGTAGTACCCGGGACAGCACTAGGGAGACCCAGTACTTC.

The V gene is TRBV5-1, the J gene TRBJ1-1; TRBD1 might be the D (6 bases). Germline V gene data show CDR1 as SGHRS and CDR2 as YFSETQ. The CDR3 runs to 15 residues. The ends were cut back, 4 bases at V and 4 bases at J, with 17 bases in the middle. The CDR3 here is CASSPGTGRGTEAFF. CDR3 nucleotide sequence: TGCGCCAGCAGCCCGGGAACAGGGCGGGGCACTGAAGCTTTCTTT.

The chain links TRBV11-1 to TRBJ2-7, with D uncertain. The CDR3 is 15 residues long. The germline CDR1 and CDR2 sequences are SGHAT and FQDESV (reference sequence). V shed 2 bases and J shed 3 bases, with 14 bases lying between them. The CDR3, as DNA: TGTGCCAGCAGCTTATTCGGGCGGTTCGACTACGAGCAGTACTTC. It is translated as CASSLFGRFDYEQYF.

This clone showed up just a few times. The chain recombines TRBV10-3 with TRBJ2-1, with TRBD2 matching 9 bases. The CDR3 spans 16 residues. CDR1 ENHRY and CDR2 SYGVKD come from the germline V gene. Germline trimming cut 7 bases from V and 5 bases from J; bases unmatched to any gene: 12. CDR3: CAITASGLALNNEQFF. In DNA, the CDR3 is TGTGCCATCACCGCTTCGGGACTAGCCCTGAACAATGAGCAGTTCTTC.

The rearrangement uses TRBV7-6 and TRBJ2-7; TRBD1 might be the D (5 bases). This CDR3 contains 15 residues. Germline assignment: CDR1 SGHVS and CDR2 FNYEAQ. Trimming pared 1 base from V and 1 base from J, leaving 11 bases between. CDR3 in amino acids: CASSLDRRMSYEQYF. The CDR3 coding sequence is TGTGCCAGCAGCTTAGACAGGAGAATGTCCTACGAGCAGTACTTC.

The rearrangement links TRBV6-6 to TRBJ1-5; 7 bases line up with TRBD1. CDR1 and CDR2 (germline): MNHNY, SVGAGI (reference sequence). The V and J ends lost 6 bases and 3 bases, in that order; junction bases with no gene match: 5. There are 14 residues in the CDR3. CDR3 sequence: CASSPGQDNQPQHF. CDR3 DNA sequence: TGTGCCAGCAGCCCTGGACAGGACAATCAGCCCCAGCATTTT.

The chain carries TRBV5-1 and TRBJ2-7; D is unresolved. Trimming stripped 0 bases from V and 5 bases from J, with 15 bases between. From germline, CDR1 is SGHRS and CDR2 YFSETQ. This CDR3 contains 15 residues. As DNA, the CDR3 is TGCGCCAGCAGCTTGGCACTGCCGCGAAACCACGAGCAGTACTTC. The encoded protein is CASSLALPRNHEQYF.

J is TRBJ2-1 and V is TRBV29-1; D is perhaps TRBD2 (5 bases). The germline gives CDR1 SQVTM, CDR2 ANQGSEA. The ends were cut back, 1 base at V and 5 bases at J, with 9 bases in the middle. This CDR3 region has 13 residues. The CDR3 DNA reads TGCAGCGTTGAAGGTATGCGGGACAATGAGCAGTTCTTC. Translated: CSVEGMRDNEQFF.

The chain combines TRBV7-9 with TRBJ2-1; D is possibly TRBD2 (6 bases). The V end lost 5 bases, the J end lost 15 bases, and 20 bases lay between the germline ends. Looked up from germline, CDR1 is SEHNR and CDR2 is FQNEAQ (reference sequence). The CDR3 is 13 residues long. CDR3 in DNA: TGTGCCAGCAGCACGGGGAGGAGCTTCAAGGCGTTCTTC. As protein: CASSTGRSFKAFF. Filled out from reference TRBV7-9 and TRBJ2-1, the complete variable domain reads DTGVSQNPRHKITKRGQNVTFRCDPISEHNRLYWYRQTLGQGPEFLTYFQNEAQLEKSRLLSDRFSAERPKGSFSTLEIQRTEQGDSAMYLCASSTGRSFKAFFGPGTRLTVL.

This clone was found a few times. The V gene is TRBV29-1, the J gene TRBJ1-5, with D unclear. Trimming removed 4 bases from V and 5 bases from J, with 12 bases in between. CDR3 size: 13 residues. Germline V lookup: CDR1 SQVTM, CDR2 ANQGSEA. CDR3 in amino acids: CSVGGGQDQPQHF. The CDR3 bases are TGCAGCGTTGGAGGAGGGCAAGATCAGCCCCAGCATTTT.

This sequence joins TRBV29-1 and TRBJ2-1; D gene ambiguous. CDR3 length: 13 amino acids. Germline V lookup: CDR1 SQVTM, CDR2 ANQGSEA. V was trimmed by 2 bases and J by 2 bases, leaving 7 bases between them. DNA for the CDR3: TGCAGCGTTGAACGGGTCACCTACAATGAGCAGTTCTTC. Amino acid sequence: CSVERVTYNEQFF.

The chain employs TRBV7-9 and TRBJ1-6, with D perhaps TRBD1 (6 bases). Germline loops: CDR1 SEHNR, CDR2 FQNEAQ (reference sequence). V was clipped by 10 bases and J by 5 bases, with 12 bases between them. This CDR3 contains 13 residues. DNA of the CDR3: TGTGCCACAGGACAGCTTAATAATTCACCCCTCCACTTT. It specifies CATGQLNNSPLHF.

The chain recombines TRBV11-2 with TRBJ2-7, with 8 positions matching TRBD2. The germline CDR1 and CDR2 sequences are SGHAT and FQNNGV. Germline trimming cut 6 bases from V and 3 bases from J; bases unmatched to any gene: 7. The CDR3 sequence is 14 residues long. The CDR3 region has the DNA TGTGCCAGCAGAGAACGGGGGGGCCGCTACGAGCAGTACTTC. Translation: CASRERGGRYEQYF. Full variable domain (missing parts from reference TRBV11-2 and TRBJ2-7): EAGVAQSPRYKIIEKRQSVAFWCNPISGHATLYWYQQILGQGPKLLIQFQNNGVVDDSQLPKDRFSAERLKGVDSTLKIQPAKLEDSAVYLCASRERGGRYEQYFGPGTRLTVT.

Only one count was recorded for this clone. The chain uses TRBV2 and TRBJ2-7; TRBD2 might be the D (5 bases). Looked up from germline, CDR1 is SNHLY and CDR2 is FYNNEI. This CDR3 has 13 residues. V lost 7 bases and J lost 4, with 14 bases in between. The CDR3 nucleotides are TGTGCCAGCACCTTGGAACGGGGATACGAGCAGTACTTC. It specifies CASTLERGYEQYF.

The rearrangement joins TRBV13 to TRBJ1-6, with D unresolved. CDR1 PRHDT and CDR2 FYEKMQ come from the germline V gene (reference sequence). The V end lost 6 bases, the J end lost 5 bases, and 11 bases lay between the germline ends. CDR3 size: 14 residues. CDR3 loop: CASRRALDNSPLHF. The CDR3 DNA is TGTGCCAGCAGGAGAGCTCTGGATAATTCACCCCTCCACTTT.

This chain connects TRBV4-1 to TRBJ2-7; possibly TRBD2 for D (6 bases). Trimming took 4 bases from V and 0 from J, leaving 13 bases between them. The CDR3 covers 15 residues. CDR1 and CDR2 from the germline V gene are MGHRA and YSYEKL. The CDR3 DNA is TGCGCCAGCAGCCCCGGGACTCTGAGCTCCTACGAGCAGTACTTC. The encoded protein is CASSPGTLSSYEQYF.